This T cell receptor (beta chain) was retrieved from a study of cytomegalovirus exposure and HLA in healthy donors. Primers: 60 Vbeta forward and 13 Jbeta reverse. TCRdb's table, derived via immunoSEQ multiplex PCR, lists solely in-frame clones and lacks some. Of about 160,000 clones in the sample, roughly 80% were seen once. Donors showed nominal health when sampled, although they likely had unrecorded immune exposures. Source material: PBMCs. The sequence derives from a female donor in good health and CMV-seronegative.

DNA for the CDR3: TGTGCCAGCAGCGTAGATACGGGGTACGCTAACTATGGCTACACCTTC. Translated, it gives CASSVDTGYANYGYTF. The rearrangement joins TRBV9 to TRBJ1-2; D is undetermined. Germline-derived CDR1 and CDR2 are SGDLS and YYNGEE. V gave up 0 bases and J gave up 0 bases, with 12 bases separating them. The CDR3 totals 16 residues. The whole variable domain, filled in from reference TRBV9 and TRBJ1-2, reads DSGVTQTPKHLITATGQRVTLRCSPRSGDLSVYWYQQSLDQGLQFLIQYYNGEERAKGNILERFSAQQFPDLHSELNLSSLELGDSALYFCASSVDTGYANYGYTFGSGTRLTVV.